These T cell receptor beta chains were read from a single sample in a study of OX40 agonist ivuxolimab in advanced cancers. Measured with immunoSEQ multiplex PCR; TCRdb has only the in-frame clones, and not every one. The sample includes around 53,000 clones, more than 70% of them seen just once. The sequenced sample was CD4+ or CD8+ T cells sorted from blood, obtained in a trial of the OX40 agonist ivuxolimab. The receptor set was obtained from an adult with an advanced solid tumor such as melanoma, head and neck, liver or kidney cancer. The CDR3 runs from the conserved cysteine through the conserved F or W. A D gene is named only where the DNA matches it firmly. Where a row states a size, it is once, few, many or the class of an expanded clone; other rows omit it.

d_call clone_size j_call v_call cdr3_aa cdr3_nt
. few TRBJ1-1 TRBV29-1 CSVGGGTEAFF TGCAGTGTTGGGGGAGGCACTGAAGCTTTCTTT
TRBD2 few TRBJ2-7 TRBV19 CASSKEREGTYEQYF TGTGCCAGTAGTAAAGAGCGGGAGGGAACCTACGAGCAGTACTTC
. . TRBJ1-2 TRBV18 CASSQRTDSGYTF TGTGCCAGCTCACAAAGGACGGATTCAGGCTACACCTTC
TRBD1 . TRBJ2-2 TRBV19 CASSTNVRTGGELFF TGTGCCAGTAGTACGAACGTCCGGACAGGCGGGGAGCTGTTTTTT
. . TRBJ2-7 TRBV5-5 CASSFGTSYEQYF TGTGCCAGCAGCTTCGGGACGTCCTACGAGCAGTACTTC
. . TRBJ2-1 TRBV6-5 CASSYALEGRNEQFF TGTGCCAGCAGTTACGCACTAGAGGGGCGAAATGAGCAGTTCTTC
TRBD2 . TRBJ2-1 TRBV27 CASYQNLAGGYNEQFF TGTGCCAGCTATCAGAACCTAGCGGGAGGGTACAATGAGCAGTTCTTC
. few TRBJ1-5 TRBV7-6 CASSLGSEKPQHF TGTGCCAGCAGCTTAGGGTCAGAGAAGCCCCAGCATTTT
. . TRBJ1-4 TRBV5-1 CASSVAGHPKLFF TGCGCCAGCAGCGTAGCGGGCCATCCCAAACTGTTTTTT
TRBD1 . TRBJ1-6 TRBV18 CASSPLGQGDSPLHF TGTGCCAGCTCACCACTGGGACAGGGAGATTCACCCCTCCACTTT
. . TRBJ2-1 TRBV28 CASSVAGIYNEQFF TGTGCCAGCAGCGTTGCTGGGATCTACAATGAGCAGTTCTTC
TRBD2 . TRBJ2-3 TRBV5-4 CASSSGAGASSTDTQYF TGTGCCAGCAGTTCGGGAGCGGGGGCGTCTAGCACAGATACGCAGTATTTT
TRBD1 . TRBJ2-5 TRBV5-4 CASSNKGQGGETQYF TGTGCCAGCAGCAACAAGGGACAGGGAGGGGAGACCCAGTACTTC
TRBD1 . TRBJ2-4 TRBV29-1 CSAGTGGNIQYF TGCAGCGCCGGGACAGGGGGCAACATTCAGTACTTC
. once TRBJ2-4 TRBV28 CASSSPDSPAYIQYF TGTGCCAGCAGTTCTCCAGACAGTCCCGCATACATTCAGTACTTC
. . TRBJ2-7 TRBV5-1 CASSLEGVPYEQYF TGCGCCAGCAGCTTGGAAGGGGTTCCCTACGAGCAGTACTTC
. . TRBJ2-5 TRBV5-4 CASSPLVTQETQYF TGTGCCAGCAGCCCACTAGTAACCCAAGAGACCCAGTACTTC
TRBD1 few TRBJ1-1 TRBV29-1 CSVVGQINTEAFF TGCAGCGTTGTGGGACAGATTAACACTGAAGCTTTCTTT
. once TRBJ2-5 TRBV28 CASSYQRRAGTQYF TGTGCCAGCAGTTACCAAAGGCGGGCAGGGACCCAGTACTTC
TRBD1 . TRBJ1-2 TRBV11-2 CASRFRGQGDYGYTF TGTGCCAGCAGATTTAGAGGTCAGGGGGACTATGGCTACACCTTC
. . TRBJ1-2 TRBV5-1 CASSLGQADYGYTF TGCGCCAGCAGCTTGGGACAGGCTGACTATGGCTACACCTTC
TRBD2 . TRBJ2-1 TRBV7-9 CASRDWTSQTNEQFF TGTGCCAGCAGGGATTGGACTAGTCAAACTAATGAGCAGTTCTTC
. . TRBJ2-2 TRBV9 CASSVEGVADGELFF TGTGCCAGCAGCGTAGAAGGGGTGGCGGACGGGGAGCTGTTTTTT
. few TRBJ2-7 TRBV7-8 CASSLGGTPYEQYF TGTGCCAGCAGCTTAGGCGGGACCCCCTACGAGCAGTACTTC
. . TRBJ2-1 TRBV21-1 CASSKARSNFSRDRAKINYNEQFF TGTGCCAGCAGCAAAGCGCGCTCCAACTTTTCCCGTGACAGGGCTAAAATCAACTACAATGAGCAGTTCTTC
. . TRBJ2-3 TRBV30 CAWRPSGTGVSF TGTGCCTGGAGGCCCTCCGGGACGGGAGTAAGTTTT
TRBD1 . TRBJ1-2 TRBV14 CASSRDRAPLGYTF TGTGCCAGCAGCCGGGACAGGGCCCCACTGGGCTACACCTTC
TRBD1 . TRBJ2-7 TRBV6-5 CASSYRPWDRVHEQYF TGTGCCAGCAGTTACAGGCCCTGGGACAGGGTACACGAGCAGTACTTC
TRBD1 . TRBJ1-1 TRBV30 CAWNPGQGVGNTEAFF TGTGCCTGGAATCCGGGACAGGGGGTAGGGAACACTGAAGCTTTCTTT
. . TRBJ1-5 TRBV19 CASSPPGGRTGGQPQHF TGTGCCAGTAGTCCTCCTGGAGGCCGAACGGGCGGTCAGCCCCAGCATTTT
TRBD1 . TRBJ2-3 TRBV2 CASRGQGLSTDTQYF TGTGCCAGCAGGGGACAGGGTCTAAGCACAGATACGCAGTATTTT
. . TRBJ2-7 TRBV20-1 CSARHEQYF TGCAGTGCTCGGCACGAGCAGTACTTC
TRBD2 . TRBJ2-2 TRBV2 CASSEGSLAGATGELFF TGTGCCAGCAGTGAAGGGTCGTTAGCGGGGGCGACCGGGGAGCTGTTTTTT
. . TRBJ1-5 TRBV7-4 CASSLGDTQGEPQHF TGTGCCAGCAGCTTAGGAGACACCCAAGGGGAGCCCCAGCATTTT
. . TRBJ2-5 TRBV19 CASSIQAGSETQYF TGTGCCAGTAGTATCCAAGCAGGGAGTGAGACCCAGTACTTC
. . TRBJ2-2 TRBV21-1 CASSKELAGLANTGELFF TGTGCCAGCAGCAAAGAACTAGCGGGCCTCGCGAACACCGGGGAGCTGTTTTTT
. . TRBJ1-4 TRBV2 CASSLEGEKLFF TGTGCCAGCAGTCTTGAGGGGGAAAAACTGTTTTTT
TRBD1 . TRBJ2-7 TRBV29-1 CSGGQGYEQYF TGCAGCGGGGGACAGGGCTACGAGCAGTACTTC
. . TRBJ2-6 TRBV5-4 CASRWDVSGANVLTF TGTGCCAGCAGGTGGGACGTCTCTGGGGCCAACGTCCTGACTTTC
. . TRBJ1-5 TRBV7-6 CASSLKPNQPQHF TGTGCCAGCAGCTTAAAGCCTAATCAGCCCCAGCATTTT
. . TRBJ2-3 TRBV4-2 CASSQTTVSTDTQYF TGTGCCAGCAGCCAGACGACGGTAAGCACAGATACGCAGTATTTT
TRBD1 . TRBJ2-7 TRBV2 CASSLTGAKQYF TGTGCCAGCAGTTTAACAGGGGCGAAGCAGTACTTC
. . TRBJ2-7 TRBV10-2 CASRPSPGTYEQYF TGCGCCAGCAGACCTTCTCCGGGAACCTACGAGCAGTACTTC
TRBD2 . TRBJ2-1 TRBV19 CASSSVASGYNEQFF TGTGCCAGTAGTAGCGTCGCTAGCGGCTACAATGAGCAGTTCTTC
. . TRBJ2-7 TRBV19 CASSTMTGRKNEQYF TGTGCCAGTAGTACTATGACAGGGAGGAAAAACGAGCAGTACTTC
. . TRBJ1-5 TRBV30 CAWTLELGGPQHF TGTGCCTGGACACTGGAATTAGGCGGGCCCCAGCATTTT
TRBD2 . TRBJ2-1 TRBV29-1 CSGGLAGVNEQFF TGCAGCGGGGGACTAGCGGGAGTTAATGAGCAGTTCTTC
. . TRBJ1-5 TRBV21-1 CASSAGTGSNQPQHF TGTGCCAGCAGCGCTGGGACAGGGAGCAATCAGCCCCAGCATTTT
. . TRBJ1-6 TRBV9 CASSVAFDSPLHF TGTGCCAGCAGCGTAGCGTTTGATTCACCCCTCCACTTT
TRBD2 . TRBJ2-3 TRBV7-3 CAGAEGLAGGGTDTQYF TGTGCCGGAGCAGAAGGACTAGCGGGAGGTGGCACAGATACGCAGTATTTT
TRBD1 . TRBJ2-5 TRBV30 CAWRRPGGLETQYF TGTGCCTGGAGGCGCCCAGGGGGCTTGGAGACCCAGTACTTC